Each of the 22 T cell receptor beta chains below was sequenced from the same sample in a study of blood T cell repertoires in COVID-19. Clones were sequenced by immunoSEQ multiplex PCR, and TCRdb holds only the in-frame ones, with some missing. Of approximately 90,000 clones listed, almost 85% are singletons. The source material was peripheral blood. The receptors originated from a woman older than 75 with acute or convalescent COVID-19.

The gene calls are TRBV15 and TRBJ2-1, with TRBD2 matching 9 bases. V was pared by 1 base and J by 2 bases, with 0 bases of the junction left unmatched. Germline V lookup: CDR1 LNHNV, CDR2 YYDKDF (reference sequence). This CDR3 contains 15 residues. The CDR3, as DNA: TGTGCCACCAGCAGAGGCGGGAGGGCCTACAATGAGCAGTTCTTC. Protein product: CATSRGGRAYNEQFF.

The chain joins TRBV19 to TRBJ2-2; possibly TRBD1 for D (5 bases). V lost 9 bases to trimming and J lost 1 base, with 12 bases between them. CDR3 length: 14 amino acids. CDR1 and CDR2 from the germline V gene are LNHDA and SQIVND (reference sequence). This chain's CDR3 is CASTTELNTGELFF. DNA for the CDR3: TGTGCCAGCACGACAGAGCTGAACACCGGGGAGCTGTTTTTT. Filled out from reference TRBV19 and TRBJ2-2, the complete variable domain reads DGGITQSPKYLFRKEGQNVTLSCEQNLNHDAMYWYRQDPGQGLRLIYYSQIVNDFQKGDIAEGYSVSREKKESFPLTVTSAQKNPTAFYLCASTTELNTGELFFGEGSRLTVL.

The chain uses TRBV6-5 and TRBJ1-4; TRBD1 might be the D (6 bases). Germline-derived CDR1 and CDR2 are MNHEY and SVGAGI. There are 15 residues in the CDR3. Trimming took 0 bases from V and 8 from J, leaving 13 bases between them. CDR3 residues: CASSYSGRRGEKLFF. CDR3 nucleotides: TGTGCCAGCAGTTACTCTGGCAGAAGGGGGGAAAAACTGTTTTTT.

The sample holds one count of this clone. The DNA of the CDR3 is TGTGCCAGCTCACCAGGCAGGGTAAATGAAAAACTGTTTTTT. Translated: CASSPGRVNEKLFF. The V call is TRBV18, the J call TRBJ1-4; D is possibly TRBD1 (5 bases). The V gene's germline CDR1 is KGHSH and CDR2 LQKENI. The CDR3 contains 14 residues. The V end lost 2 bases, the J end lost 5 bases, and 9 bases lay between the germline ends.

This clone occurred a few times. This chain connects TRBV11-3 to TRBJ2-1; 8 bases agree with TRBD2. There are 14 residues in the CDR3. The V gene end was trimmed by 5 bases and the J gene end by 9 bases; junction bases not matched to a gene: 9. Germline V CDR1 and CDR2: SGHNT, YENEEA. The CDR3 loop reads CASSPAGALGEQFF. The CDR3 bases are TGTGCCAGCAGCCCAGCGGGAGCTTTAGGTGAGCAGTTCTTC. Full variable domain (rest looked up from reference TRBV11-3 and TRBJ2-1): EAGVVQSPRYKIIEKKQPVAFWCNPISGHNTLYWYLQNLGQGPELLIRYENEEAVDDSQLPKDRFSAERLKGVDSTLKIQPAELGDSAVYLCASSPAGALGEQFFGPGTRLTVL.

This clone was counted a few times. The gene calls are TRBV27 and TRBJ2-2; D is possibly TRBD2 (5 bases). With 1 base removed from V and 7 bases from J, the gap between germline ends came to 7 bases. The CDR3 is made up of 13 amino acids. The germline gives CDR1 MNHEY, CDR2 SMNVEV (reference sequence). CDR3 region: CASSLLGSGELFF. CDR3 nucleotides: TGTGCCAGCAGTTTATTAGGGAGCGGGGAGCTGTTTTTT.

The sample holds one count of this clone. CDR3 sequence: CASSQSNRDHRLISGNTIYF. DNA of the CDR3: TGTGCCAGCAGCCAGAGTAACAGGGACCACCGTCTTATCTCTGGAAACACCATATATTTT. The chain couples TRBV4-2 to TRBJ1-3, with a tentative D call TRBD1 (6 bases). The germline CDR1 and CDR2 sequences are LGHNA and YNFKEQ. This CDR3 region has 20 residues. Trimming cost V 3 bases and J 0 bases, with 24 bases left between them.

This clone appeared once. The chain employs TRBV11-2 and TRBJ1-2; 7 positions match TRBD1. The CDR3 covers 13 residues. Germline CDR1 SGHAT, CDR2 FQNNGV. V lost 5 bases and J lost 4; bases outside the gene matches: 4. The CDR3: CASSPGQFYGYTF. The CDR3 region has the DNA TGTGCCAGCAGCCCGGGACAGTTCTATGGCTACACCTTC.

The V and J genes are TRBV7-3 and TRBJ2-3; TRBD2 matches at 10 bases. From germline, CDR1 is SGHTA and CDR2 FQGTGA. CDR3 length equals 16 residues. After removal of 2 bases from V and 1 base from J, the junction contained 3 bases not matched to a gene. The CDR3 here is CASSLGSGGRTDTQYF. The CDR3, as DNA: TGTGCCAGCAGCTTAGGTAGCGGGGGGCGCACAGATACGCAGTATTTT. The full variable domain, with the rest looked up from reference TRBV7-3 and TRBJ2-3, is GAGVSQTPSNKVTEKGKYVELRCDPISGHTALYWYRQSLGQGPEFLIYFQGTGAADDSGLPNDRFFAVRPEGSVSTLKIQRTERGDSAVYLCASSLGSGGRTDTQYFGPGTRLTVL.

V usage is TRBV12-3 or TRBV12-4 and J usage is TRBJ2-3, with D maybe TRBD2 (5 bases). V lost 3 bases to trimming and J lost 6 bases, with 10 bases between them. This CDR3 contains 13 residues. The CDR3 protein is CASSFSGEDTQYF. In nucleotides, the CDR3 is TGTGCCAGCAGTTTCTCTGGGGAGGATACGCAGTATTTT.

The DNA of the CDR3 is TGTGCCAGCAGCCAAGGGCGGTTTGTGCAGTACTTC. Its translation: CASSQGRFVQYF. This sequence joins TRBV3-1 (or the pseudogene TRBV3-2) and TRBJ2-7; D remains ambiguous. Trimming took 1 base from V and 9 from J, leaving 10 bases between them. This CDR3 comprises 12 residues. Germline values: CDR1 LGHDT, CDR2 YNNKEL (reference sequence).

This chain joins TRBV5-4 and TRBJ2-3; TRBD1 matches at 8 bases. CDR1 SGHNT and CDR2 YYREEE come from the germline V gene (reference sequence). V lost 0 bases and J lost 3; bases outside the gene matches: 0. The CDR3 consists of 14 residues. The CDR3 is CASSLGTGTDTQYF. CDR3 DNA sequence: TGTGCCAGCAGCTTGGGGACAGGGACAGATACGCAGTATTTT. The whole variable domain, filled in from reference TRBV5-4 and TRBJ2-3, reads ETGVTQSPTHLIKTRGQQVTLRCSSQSGHNTVSWYQQALGQGPQFIFQYYREEENGRGNFPPRFSGLQFPNYSSELNVNALELDDSALYLCASSLGTGTDTQYFGPGTRLTVL.

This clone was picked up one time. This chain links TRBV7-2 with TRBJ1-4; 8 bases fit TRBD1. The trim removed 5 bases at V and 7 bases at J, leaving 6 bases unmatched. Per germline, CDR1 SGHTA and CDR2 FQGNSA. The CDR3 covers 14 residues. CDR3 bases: TGTGCCAGCAGCGTCCAGGGGGCAGGTGAAAAACTGTTTTTT. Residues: CASSVQGAGEKLFF.

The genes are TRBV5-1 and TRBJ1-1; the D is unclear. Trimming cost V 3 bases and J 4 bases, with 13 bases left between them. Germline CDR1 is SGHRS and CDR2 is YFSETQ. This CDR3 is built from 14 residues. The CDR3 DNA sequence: TGCGCCAGCAGCTCTGGACCGGGGAGCACTGAAGCTTTCTTT. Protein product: CASSSGPGSTEAFF.

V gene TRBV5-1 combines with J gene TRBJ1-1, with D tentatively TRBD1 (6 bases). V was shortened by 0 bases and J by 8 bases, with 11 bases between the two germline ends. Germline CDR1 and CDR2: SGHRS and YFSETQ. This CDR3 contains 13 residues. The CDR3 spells CASSLAGELEAFF. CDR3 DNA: TGCGCCAGCAGCTTGGCAGGGGAACTCGAAGCTTTCTTT.

This CDR3 is CASRNQRGTYEQYF. The DNA of the CDR3 is TGTGCCAGCAGGAACCAGCGGGGGACCTACGAGCAGTACTTC. The genes are TRBV6-5 and TRBJ2-7; 8 positions match TRBD2. The V and J ends lost 6 bases and 2 bases, in that order; junction bases with no gene match: 6. This CDR3 is 14 amino acids long. Germline V gives CDR1 MNHEY, CDR2 SVGAGI.

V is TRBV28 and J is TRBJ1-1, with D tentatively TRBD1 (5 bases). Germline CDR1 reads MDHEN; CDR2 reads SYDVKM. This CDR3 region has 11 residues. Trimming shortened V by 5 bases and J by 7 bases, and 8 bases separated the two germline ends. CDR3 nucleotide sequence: TGTGCCAGCAGTACGGGGGTTGAAGCTTTCTTT. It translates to CASSTGVEAFF.

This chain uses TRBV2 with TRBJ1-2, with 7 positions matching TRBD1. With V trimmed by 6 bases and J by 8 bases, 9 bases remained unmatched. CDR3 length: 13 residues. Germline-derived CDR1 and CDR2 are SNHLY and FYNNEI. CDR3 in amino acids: CASRTGTADGYTF. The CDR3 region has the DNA TGTGCCAGCAGAACCGGGACAGCCGACGGCTACACCTTC.

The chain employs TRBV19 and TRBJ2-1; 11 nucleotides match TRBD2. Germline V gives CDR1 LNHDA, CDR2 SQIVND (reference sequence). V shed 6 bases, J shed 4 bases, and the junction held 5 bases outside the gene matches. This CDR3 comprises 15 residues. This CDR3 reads CASRQTSGAYNEQFF. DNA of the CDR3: TGTGCCAGTAGACAGACTAGCGGGGCATACAATGAGCAGTTCTTC.

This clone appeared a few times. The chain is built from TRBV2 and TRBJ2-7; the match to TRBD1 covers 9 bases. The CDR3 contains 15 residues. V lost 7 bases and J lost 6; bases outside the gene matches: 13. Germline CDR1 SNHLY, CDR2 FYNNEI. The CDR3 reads CASNPLRGTGSEQYF. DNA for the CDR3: TGTGCCAGCAACCCTCTCCGTGGGACAGGGTCCGAGCAGTACTTC.

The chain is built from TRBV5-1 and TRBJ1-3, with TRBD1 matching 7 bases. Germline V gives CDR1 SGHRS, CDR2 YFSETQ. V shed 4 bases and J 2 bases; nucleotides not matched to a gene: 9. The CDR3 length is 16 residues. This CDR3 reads CASSGGDRATGNTIYF. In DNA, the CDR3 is TGCGCCAGCAGCGGCGGGGACAGAGCTACTGGAAACACCATATATTTT.

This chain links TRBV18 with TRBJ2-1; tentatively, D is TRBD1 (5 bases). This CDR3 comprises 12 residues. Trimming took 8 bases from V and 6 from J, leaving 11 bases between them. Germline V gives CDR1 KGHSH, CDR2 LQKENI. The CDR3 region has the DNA TGTGCCAGCCAGGGCGGAGTCAATGAGCAGTTCTTC. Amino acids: CASQGGVNEQFF.